The 13 T cell receptor beta chains given below trace back to one sample, sequenced in a study of blood T cell repertoires in COVID-19. Assay: immunoSEQ multiplex PCR; the TCRdb copy retains only in-frame clones and omits some. The sample lists 200,000 to 300,000 clones, approximately 90% seen once, with 3.5% to 4.5% in the top ten. The specimen sequenced was peripheral blood. The receptor source for this set is a woman aged 40 to 50 with acute or convalescent COVID-19.

The CDR3 region is CATHPDRVIGTEAFF. Written as DNA, the CDR3 is TGTGCCACCCACCCTGACAGGGTTATAGGCACTGAAGCTTTCTTT. The chain carries TRBV27 and TRBJ1-1; 7 nucleotides agree with TRBD1. Germline V gene sequence: CDR1 MNHEY, CDR2 SMNVEV (reference sequence). The length of the CDR3 is 15 residues. With 10 bases clipped from V and 4 bases from J, the junction kept 15 bases outside the gene matches.

This clone has only one observation. This rearrangement joins TRBV24-1 to TRBJ1-5, with 8 positions matching TRBD1. Germline V lookup: CDR1 KGHDR, CDR2 SFDVKD. This CDR3 is 14 amino acids long. With V trimmed by 12 bases and J by 5 bases, 11 bases remained unmatched. CDR3 loop: CAAQGDRGHQPQHF. The CDR3 nucleotides read TGTGCCGCTCAGGGAGACAGGGGACATCAGCCCCAGCATTTT.

The chain recombines TRBV4-2 with TRBJ1-2; D remains unclear. Germline lookup yields CDR1 LGHNA and CDR2 YNFKEQ. CDR3 length: 15 residues. V was clipped by 0 bases and J by 0 bases, with 8 bases between them. CDR3 nucleotide sequence: TGTGCCAGCAGCCAAGATCAGGCTCCTAACTATGGCTACACCTTC. It encodes CASSQDQAPNYGYTF.

The chain employs TRBV6-5 and TRBJ2-7; tentative D call: TRBD1 (6 bases). The CDR3 runs 14 residues. V lost 6 bases and J lost 1, with 13 bases in between. Germline values: CDR1 MNHEY, CDR2 SVGAGI. CDR3 in DNA: TGTGCCAGCAGCTTGACAGGTACATCCTACGAGCAGTACGTC. Protein sequence: CASSLTGTSYEQYV.

This clone has just a few counts. The chain has TRBV13 and TRBJ2-5; 12 positions agree with TRBD2. The trim removed 4 bases at V and 3 bases at J, leaving 9 bases unmatched. Germline values: CDR1 PRHDT, CDR2 FYEKMQ (reference sequence). CDR3 length: 17 residues. The DNA of the CDR3 is TGTGCCAGCAGCTGGTCTAGCGGGGGGGCCGAGGAAGAGACCCAGTACTTC. Protein product: CASSWSSGGAEEETQYF.

The V and J genes are TRBV18 and TRBJ2-5; 12 bases fit TRBD2. CDR3 length: 16 residues. Germline assignment: CDR1 KGHSH and CDR2 LQKENI. The V segment lost 0 bases and the J segment 5 bases; nucleotides outside the gene matches: 4. The CDR3 sequence: CASSPPTSGGGETQYF. CDR3 in DNA: TGTGCCAGCTCACCACCGACTAGCGGGGGAGGCGAGACCCAGTACTTC. Drawing the rest from reference TRBV18 and TRBJ2-5, the complete variable domain is NAGVMQNPRHLVRRRGQEARLRCSPMKGHSHVYWYRQLPEEGLKFMVYLQKENIIDESGMPKERFSAEFPKEGPSILRIQQVVRGDSAAYFCASSPPTSGGGETQYFGPGTRLLVL.

V usage is TRBV19 and J usage is TRBJ1-5, with D possibly being TRBD1 (6 bases). With 10 bases removed from V and 4 bases from J, the gap between germline ends came to 14 bases. Germline V gene sequence: CDR1 LNHDA, CDR2 SQIVND (reference sequence). The CDR3 consists of 13 residues. This chain's CDR3 is CATLGTTNQPQHF. CDR3 bases: TGTGCCACCCTTGGGACAACAAATCAGCCCCAGCATTTT.

This clone has a single count. This chain joins TRBV5-1 and TRBJ2-2; no clear D gene. The CDR3 spans 14 residues. V lost 2 bases and J lost 7, with 12 bases in between. Germline lookup yields CDR1 SGHRS and CDR2 YFSETQ. For the CDR3, the DNA is TGCGCCAGCAGCTTTATACCCGGTGGCGGGGAGCTGTTTTTT. Its translation: CASSFIPGGGELFF.

The rearrangement uses TRBV2 and TRBJ1-2; the D gene is possibly TRBD1 (5 bases). The germline gives CDR1 SNHLY, CDR2 FYNNEI. Deletions cut 1 base from V and 4 bases from J, with 10 bases between. CDR3 length: 14 residues. The CDR3 here is CASSEEGELYGYTF. The CDR3 DNA reads as TGTGCCAGCAGTGAAGAAGGGGAACTCTATGGCTACACCTTC. The full variable domain, with the rest looked up from reference TRBV2 and TRBJ1-2, is EPEVTQTPSHQVTQMGQEVILRCVPISNHLYFYWYRQILGQKVEFLVSFYNNEISEKSEIFDDQFSVERPDGSNFTLKIRSTKLEDSAMYFCASSEEGELYGYTFGSGTRLTVV.

The chain recombines TRBV30 with TRBJ1-1, with unresolved D. The germline V gene encodes CDR1 GTSNPN and CDR2 SVGIG (reference sequence). Trimming shortened V by 2 bases and J by 5 bases, and 12 bases separated the two germline ends. This CDR3 region has 13 residues. CDR3 in DNA: TGTGCCTGGAGTAAGGGTTCGGGGACTGAAGCTTTCTTT. Translating it yields CAWSKGSGTEAFF.

Points on this clone: Other nucleotide sequences from this sample produce the same CDR3. The rearrangement uses TRBV27 and TRBJ1-1, with TRBD1 matching over 7 bases. The CDR3 loop spans 15 amino acids. CDR1 and CDR2 from the germline V gene are MNHEY and SMNVEV (reference sequence). After removal of 0 bases from V and 0 bases from J, the junction contained 1 base not matched to a gene. The CDR3 region is CASSLSTGLNTEAFF. Here the CDR3 DNA reads TGTGCCAGCAGTTTATCGACAGGGCTGAACACTGAAGCTTTCTTT.

This rearrangement joins TRBV7-5 to TRBJ1-2. TRBV7-5 is reported as a pseudogene. CDR3 size: 15 residues. In nucleotides, the CDR3 is TGTGCCAGAAGCCCCTGCAGTGGGGGGGAAGACGGCTACACCTTC. This sequence encodes CARSPCSGGEDGYTF.

The sample holds one count of this clone. The chain employs TRBV2 and TRBJ1-4; 7 nucleotides agree with TRBD1. CDR3 length: 15 amino acids. The germline gives CDR1 SNHLY, CDR2 FYNNEI. The trim removed 4 bases at V and 6 bases at J, leaving 8 bases unmatched. DNA of the CDR3: TGTGCCAGCAGTGGACAGGGCGCAGGAGATGAAAAACTGTTTTTT. Amino acid sequence: CASSGQGAGDEKLFF.